This T cell receptor (beta chain) was found in a study of control samples from healthy donors and cancer patients. Profiled with immunoSEQ multiplex PCR; TCRdb holds only in-frame clones, not every one. The sample lists 150,000 to 200,000 clones, approximately 93% occurring once. The sequencing input was blood. The sequence was collected from a woman aged 40 to 50 in good health.

CDR3 nucleotides: TGCGCCAGCAGCGCGGACAGCGGCTATGGCTACACCTTC. Its translation is CASSADSGYGYTF. V gene TRBV5-1 combines with J gene TRBJ1-2, with TRBD1 as a possible D gene (6 bases). The CDR3 is 13 residues long. In germline, CDR1 is SGHRS, CDR2 YFSETQ. V was shortened by 4 bases and J by 4 bases, with 11 bases between the two germline ends.